These 2 T cell receptor beta chains were all obtained from the same sample, sequenced in a study of cytomegalovirus exposure and HLA in healthy donors. Primers for the PCR totalled 60 Vbeta and 13 Jbeta. Libraries were prepared by immunoSEQ multiplex PCR; TCRdb keeps only in-frame clonotypes and omits some of them. The record lists 110,000 to 150,000 clones, of which the ten most abundant hold about 2.2%. Sequenced material: PBMCs. The receptors originated from a woman aged 18-30 years in good health and CMV-seronegative.

The CDR3 sequence: CATRTGPEDTQYF. The CDR3 region has the DNA TGTGCCACCCGGACAGGGCCCGAGGATACGCAGTATTTT. The V and J genes are TRBV2 and TRBJ2-3; 8 nucleotides agree with TRBD1. Germline assignment: CDR1 SNHLY and CDR2 FYNNEI. The ends lost 10 bases at V and 6 bases at J; junction bases unmatched: 9. The CDR3 consists of 13 residues. The complete variable domain, with remaining parts taken from reference TRBV2 and TRBJ2-3, reads EPEVTQTPSHQVTQMGQEVILRCVPISNHLYFYWYRQILGQKVEFLVSFYNNEISEKSEIFDDQFSVERPDGSNFTLKIRSTKLEDSAMYFCATRTGPEDTQYFGPGTRLTVL.

The chain couples TRBV7-2 to TRBJ2-1, with 7 bases lining up with TRBD2. The germline V gene encodes CDR1 SGHTA and CDR2 FQGNSA. V shed 5 bases, J shed 0 bases, and the junction held 13 bases outside the gene matches. The CDR3 loop spans 18 amino acids. The CDR3 nucleotides are TGTGCCAGCAGCCCGGTGGGCGGGAGAACCAACTCCTACAATGAGCAGTTCTTC. This codes for CASSPVGGRTNSYNEQFF.